One sample yielded the 19 T cell receptor beta chains listed below, sequenced in a study of a mutant IDH1 vaccine in newly diagnosed glioma. Sequencing used immunoSEQ multiplex PCR; TCRdb keeps in-frame clones, though not all of them. The top ten clones hold 9.5% to 15% of a sample with tens of thousands of clones, about three quarters of them seen once. Time point reported: week 35, safety follow-up. The content of each vaccine dose was 300 ug of mutant IDH1 20-mer peptide, and topical imiquimod accompanied it. What these receptors recognize is not known. Sequenced material: PBMCs, taken from a glioma patient whose treatment included an IDH1 peptide vaccine. These receptors originate from a man aged 35 to 55 with glioma.

The chain employs TRBV6-1 and TRBJ1-2; TRBD1 is a possible D gene (5 bases). This CDR3 region has 15 residues. The germline CDR1 and CDR2 sequences are MNHNS and SASEGT. V lost 6 bases to trimming and J lost 2 bases, with 16 bases between them. The CDR3 reads CASSGRTSVNYGYTF. CDR3 DNA sequence: TGTGCCAGCAGCGGTAGGACATCGGTAAACTATGGCTACACCTTC.

Written as DNA, the CDR3 is TGTGCCAGCAGCCGCCTCAGGGGTGGCGGACCCTACAATGAGCAGTTCTTC. As protein: CASSRLRGGGPYNEQFF. The chain is built from TRBV11-3 and TRBJ2-1, with D maybe TRBD1 (6 bases). The CDR3 length is 17 residues. Trimming shortened V by 5 bases and J by 2 bases, and 19 bases separated the two germline ends. Germline-derived CDR1 and CDR2 are SGHNT and YENEEA.

The rearrangement uses TRBV6-5 and TRBJ2-3; D perhaps matches TRBD2 (6 bases). CDR3 size: 14 residues. In germline, CDR1 is MNHEY, CDR2 SVGAGI. V was pared by 9 bases and J by 9 bases, with 22 bases between. The CDR3: CASYAAGSLITQYF. CDR3 nucleotides: TGTGCCAGTTACGCGGCGGGGTCTCTGATCACGCAGTATTTT.

This clone has just a few counts. The CDR3 DNA sequence: TGTGCCAGCTCAATCTGGGCGGGTACGCAGTATTTT. Amino acids: CASSIWAGTQYF. The chain links TRBV18 to TRBJ2-3, with D possibly TRBD2 on 5 matching bases. The CDR3 spans 12 residues. Trimming removed 5 bases at V and 8 bases at J, with 11 bases between. Germline CDR1 KGHSH, CDR2 LQKENI.

The V gene is TRBV7-9, the J gene TRBJ2-7, with TRBD2 identical over 9 bases. There are 16 residues in the CDR3. V lost 0 bases, J lost 5 bases, and 8 bases stayed unmatched. Germline values: CDR1 SEHNR, CDR2 FQNEAQ (reference sequence). CDR3 DNA sequence: TGTGCCAGCAGCTTAGCGGGGGGACTAGCTCCCCACGAGCAGTACTTC. This translates into CASSLAGGLAPHEQYF.

V is TRBV5-1 and J is TRBJ1-3; D remains ambiguous. V gave up 0 bases and J gave up 4 bases, with 11 bases separating them. The CDR3 length is 15 residues. Germline assignment: CDR1 SGHRS and CDR2 YFSETQ. CDR3 sequence: CASSLEYGGGNTIYF. CDR3 in DNA: TGCGCCAGCAGCTTGGAATATGGTGGGGGAAACACCATATATTTT.

V and J are TRBV13 and TRBJ2-4, with D hard to call. Germline assignment: CDR1 PRHDT and CDR2 FYEKMQ (reference sequence). The ends were cut back, 4 bases at V and 0 bases at J, with 10 bases in the middle. There are 15 residues in the CDR3. CDR3 coding DNA: TGTGCCAGCAGCTCCGCACTACTAGCCAAAAACATTCAGTACTTC. Translated: CASSSALLAKNIQYF.

The rearrangement uses TRBV5-1 and TRBJ2-7; TRBD1 matches 8 bases. Germline V CDR1 and CDR2: SGHRS, YFSETQ. The CDR3 totals 15 residues. V shed 4 bases and J 6 bases; nucleotides not matched to a gene: 12. The CDR3 DNA follows: TGCGCCAGCAGCCTAGGACAGGGCCCCCTGATCGAGCAGTACTTC. Encoded protein: CASSLGQGPLIEQYF.

This clone occurred once. V and J are TRBV9 and TRBJ2-1; tentatively, D is TRBD2 (6 bases). Trimming pared 0 bases from V and 8 bases from J, leaving 15 bases between. There are 15 residues in the CDR3. Germline V gene sequence: CDR1 SGDLS, CDR2 YYNGEE. The CDR3 region has the DNA TGTGCCAGCAGCGTAGCTAATCAGGGAGGCGATGAGCAGTTCTTC. This sequence encodes CASSVANQGGDEQFF.

The CDR3 region has the DNA TGTGCCAGCTCACCACCGCTAGTCAATGAGCAGTTCTTC. Its protein product is CASSPPLVNEQFF. V gene TRBV18 combines with J gene TRBJ2-1; no clear D gene. Trimming pared 0 bases from V and 6 bases from J, leaving 6 bases between. There are 13 residues in the CDR3. CDR1 KGHSH and CDR2 LQKENI come from the germline V gene.

Worth noting for this clone: This sample includes further DNA sequences coding for the same CDR3. The rearrangement joins TRBV6-5 to TRBJ1-2, with D maybe TRBD1 (5 bases). This CDR3 comprises 13 residues. The germline V gene has CDR1 MNHEY and CDR2 SVGAGI. Trimming removed 10 bases at V and 2 bases at J, with 14 bases between. CDR3 region: CATTGRLNYGYTF. DNA of the CDR3: TGTGCCACCACAGGACGGCTAAACTATGGCTACACCTTC.

CDR3 in DNA: TGTGCCAGCACCGGGACAGTGAATCAGCCCCAGCATTTT. This translates into CASTGTVNQPQHF. The rearrangement uses TRBV2 and TRBJ1-5; 7 bases line up with TRBD1. J lost 4 bases, V lost 7 bases, and 4 bases had no gene match. The CDR3 covers 13 residues. Per germline, CDR1 SNHLY and CDR2 FYNNEI.

The chain combines TRBV19 with TRBJ2-5, with D possibly TRBD2 on 6 matching bases. V dropped 7 bases and J dropped 4 bases, with 13 bases sitting between them. From germline, CDR1 is LNHDA and CDR2 SQIVND (reference sequence). This CDR3 contains 13 residues. The CDR3 sequence: CASTGGKGETQYF. The CDR3 nucleotides are TGTGCCAGTACCGGAGGGAAGGGAGAGACCCAGTACTTC.

The rearrangement links TRBV11-2 to TRBJ1-6; 10 nucleotides agree with TRBD1. V shed 3 bases, J shed 9 bases, and the junction held 8 bases outside the gene matches. This CDR3 is built from 16 residues. The germline CDR1 and CDR2 sequences are SGHAT and FQNNGV. CDR3 in amino acids: CASSFGTGDRGSPLHF. The CDR3 DNA reads TGTGCCAGCAGCTTTGGGACAGGGGATCGGGGTTCACCCCTCCACTTT.

This chain connects TRBV11-3 to TRBJ2-1, with D hard to call. V dropped 4 bases and J dropped 6 bases, with 25 bases sitting between them. This CDR3 spans 18 amino acids. The V gene's germline CDR1 is SGHNT and CDR2 YENEEA. The CDR3 coding sequence is TGTGCCAGCAGCTCCCCCATAGGGCTCCGGGCACCTATCAATGAGCAGTTCTTC. This translates into CASSSPIGLRAPINEQFF.

The rearrangement links TRBV19 to TRBJ2-1; D may be TRBD2 (5 bases). Trimming pared 3 bases from V and 6 bases from J, leaving 15 bases between. Germline V lookup: CDR1 LNHDA, CDR2 SQIVND (reference sequence). CDR3 size: 15 residues. The CDR3 coding sequence is TGTGCCAGTAGTATTGAGGAGCTAGCAGGCAATGAGCAGTTCTTC. Protein: CASSIEELAGNEQFF.

The CDR3, as DNA: TGTGCCAGCTTAAAGGGGACCTCTGGAAACACCATATATTTT. It codes for CASLKGTSGNTIYF. This chain links TRBV6-1 with TRBJ1-3; maybe TRBD1 (5 bases). V was cut by 8 bases and J by 0 bases, with 11 bases left in between. The CDR3 has 14 residues. Germline V gene data show CDR1 as MNHNS and CDR2 as SASEGT.

The rearrangement joins TRBV5-4 to TRBJ2-6; maybe TRBD2 (5 bases). Germline CDR1 and CDR2: SGHNT and YYREEE (reference sequence). Trimming shortened V by 6 bases and J by 0 bases, and 13 bases separated the two germline ends. The CDR3 has 16 amino acids. CDR3 region: CASMPGGGSGANVLTF. The CDR3, as DNA: TGTGCCAGCATGCCGGGCGGAGGCTCTGGGGCCAACGTCCTGACTTTC.

The chain uses TRBV6-4 and TRBJ2-1; 10 bases agree with TRBD2. V gave up 0 bases and J gave up 8 bases; unmatched junction bases: 4. The germline CDR1 and CDR2 sequences are MRHNA and SNTAGT. The CDR3 is made up of 15 amino acids. The CDR3 protein is CASSDSSSGSYEQFF. The CDR3 coding sequence is TGTGCCAGCAGTGACTCTTCTAGCGGGAGTTATGAGCAGTTCTTC.